Presented here are 10 T cell receptor beta chains from one specimen sequenced in a study of breast tumors, draining lymph nodes, adjacent tissues. Samples came from axillary lymph nodes draining the breast cancer. Each CDR3 protein is one row after TCRdb ran MiXCR on the multiplex PCR reads. The sample holds about 180,000 distinct CDR3 sequences, 30% to 35% seen once. What was sequenced was axillary lymph node tissue. These receptors came from a female donor with breast cancer. Some clones in this sample may be carry-over from other donors' samples.

The J gene is TRBJ2-7, the V gene TRBV27; 9 positions match TRBD1. This CDR3 contains 13 residues. Germline V gene sequence: CDR1 MNHEY, CDR2 SMNVEV (reference sequence). V shed 6 bases and J 6 bases; nucleotides not matched to a gene: 6. The CDR3 sequence: CASSRQGVREQYF. The CDR3 region has the DNA TGTGCCAGCAGCCGACAGGGGGTTCGCGAGCAGTACTTC.

A word on this clonotype: A single base separates this from a much larger clone, so it may be a read error. This sequence joins TRBV7-8 and TRBJ2-7, with a weak D call TRBD2 (5 bases). In germline, CDR1 is SGHVS, CDR2 FQNEAQ. V gave up 5 bases and J gave up 9 bases, with 17 bases separating them. This CDR3 contains 13 residues. CDR3 residues: CASSTTYSARQYF. DNA for the CDR3: TGTGCCAGCAGCACGACCTATAGCGCCAGGCAGTACTTC.

This clonotype was seen repeatedly, ten times or more. This chain links TRBV3-1 with TRBJ2-2; D unclear. This CDR3 has 12 amino acids. The germline V gene has CDR1 LGHDT and CDR2 YNNKEL (reference sequence). Trimming pared 6 bases from V and 6 bases from J, leaving 8 bases between. DNA for the CDR3: TGTGCCAGCAGACCAGTGGCCGGGGAGCTGTTTTTT. As protein: CASRPVAGELFF.

This chain links TRBV6-5 with TRBJ1-6, with D perhaps TRBD1 (5 bases). The CDR3 loop spans 14 amino acids. The germline V gene has CDR1 MNHEY and CDR2 SVGAGI. V was clipped by 7 bases and J by 7 bases, with 14 bases between them. CDR3 loop: CASKLGAENSPLHF. The CDR3 bases are TGTGCCAGCAAGCTCGGGGCGGAGAATTCACCCCTCCACTTT.

This rearrangement joins TRBV9 to TRBJ1-5; no definite D call. The germline CDR1 and CDR2 sequences are SGDLS and YYNGEE. The CDR3 is 17 residues long. The V end was cut by 1 base, the J end by 5 bases, with 19 bases between. CDR3 in DNA: TGTGCCAGCAGCGTACTAGCGGGAGAGGGCGAAGATCAGCCCCAGCATTTT. This gives the protein CASSVLAGEGEDQPQHF.

For this clonotype: An end of the junction differs from the germline gene, which may be a read error. The chain carries TRBV10-1 and TRBJ2-1, with TRBD2 as a possible D gene (5 bases). In germline, CDR1 is WNHNN, CDR2 SYGVQD (reference sequence). The CDR3 length is 15 residues. The CDR3, as DNA: TGCGCCAGCTCACGCGGGCGAAACTCCTATAATGAGCAGTTCTTC. Translation: CASSRGRNSYNEQFF.

This clonotype was seen many times. V and J are TRBV5-1 and TRBJ1-1, with 7 bases matching TRBD1. The germline CDR1 and CDR2 sequences are SGHRS and YFSETQ. The CDR3 runs to 15 residues. Losses at the gene ends were 1 base for V and 1 base for J; bases not matched to a gene: 4. The CDR3 is CASSLTGEPNTEAFF. CDR3 sequence (DNA): TGCGCCAGCAGCTTGACAGGGGAGCCGAACACTGAAGCTTTCTTT. The entire variable domain, with the rest obtained from reference TRBV5-1 and TRBJ1-1, is as follows: KAGVTQTPRYLIKTRGQQVTLSCSPISGHRSVSWYQQTPGQGLQFLFEYFSETQRNKGNFPGRFSGRQFSNSRSEMNVSTLELGDSALYLCASSLTGEPNTEAFFGQGTRLTVV.

The chain links TRBV12-3 or TRBV12-4 to TRBJ2-7; 8 bases are a match to TRBD1. The CDR3 covers 16 residues. V shed 5 bases, J shed 3 bases, and the junction held 12 bases outside the gene matches. Here the CDR3 reads CASSRLGAGGVYEQYF. The CDR3 DNA reads as TGTGCCAGCAGTCGCCTCGGGGCAGGGGGCGTCTACGAGCAGTACTTC.

This clonotype has ten or more counts. The V gene is TRBV7-3, the J gene TRBJ2-2; 10 bases agree with TRBD2. Looked up from germline, CDR1 is SGHTA and CDR2 is FQGTGA. V gave up 0 bases and J gave up 4 bases; unmatched junction bases: 8. This CDR3 has 18 amino acids. The CDR3 here is CASSLTVRGTSVTGELFF. The CDR3 nucleotides are TGTGCCAGCAGCTTAACGGTTAGGGGGACTAGCGTCACCGGGGAGCTGTTTTTT.

This clonotype was observed at least ten times. The V gene is TRBV5-5, the J gene TRBJ2-7, with D perhaps matching TRBD1 (5 bases). CDR3 length: 14 residues. The V and J ends lost 0 bases and 2 bases respectively, with 9 bases between them. Per the germline V gene, CDR1 is SGHKS and CDR2 is YYEKEE (reference sequence). The CDR3 sequence: CASSLVGAPYEQYF. CDR3 bases: TGTGCCAGCAGCTTGGTAGGGGCCCCCTACGAGCAGTACTTC.